The TCR beta chain described here comes from a study of CD8+ T cells in alopecia areata. The overall study: The protocol delivered tofacitinib for 6 to 18 months, then withdrew it for 6 months.

This clone came up a few times. Its cognate antigen is unknown. CDR1 is SQVTM, CDR2 ANQGSEA, per germline. There are 12 residues in the CDR3. V was cut by 0 bases and J by 6 bases, with 6 bases left in between. The authors extracted RNA and reverse transcribed it into cDNA as the sequencing template. Sequencing used immunoSEQ multiplex PCR; TCRdb keeps in-frame clones, though not all of them. The sample contains 130,000 or so clones, almost 50% of which appear only once. Points from the study as a whole: For lesional scalp, especially alopecia totalis/universalis, clonality was higher than in normal scalp.

The receptor was derived from a human donor with alopecia areata. Source: CD8+ T cells sorted from blood, taken at week 0. The rearrangement uses TRBV29-1 and TRBJ2-1, with D unresolved. Written as DNA, the CDR3 is TGCAGCGTTGAAGAGAAGGGCAATGAGCAGTTCTTC. This gives the protein CSVEEKGNEQFF.